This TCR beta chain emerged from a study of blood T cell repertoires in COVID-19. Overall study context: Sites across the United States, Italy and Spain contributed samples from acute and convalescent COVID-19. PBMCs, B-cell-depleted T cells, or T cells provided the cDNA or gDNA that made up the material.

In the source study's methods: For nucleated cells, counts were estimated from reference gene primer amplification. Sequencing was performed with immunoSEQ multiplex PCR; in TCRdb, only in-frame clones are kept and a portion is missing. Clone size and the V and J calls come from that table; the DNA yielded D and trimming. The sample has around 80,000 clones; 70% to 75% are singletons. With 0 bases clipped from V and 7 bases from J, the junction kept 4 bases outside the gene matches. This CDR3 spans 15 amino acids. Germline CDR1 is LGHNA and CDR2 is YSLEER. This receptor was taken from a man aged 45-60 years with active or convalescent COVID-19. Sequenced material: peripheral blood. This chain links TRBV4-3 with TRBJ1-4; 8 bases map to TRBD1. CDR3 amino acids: CASSQDRDRFEKLFF. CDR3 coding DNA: TGCGCCAGCAGCCAAGATCGGGACAGGTTTGAAAAACTGTTTTTT.